The subject of this entry is one T cell receptor (beta chain). These data originate in a study of blood T cell repertoires in COVID-19. Measured with immunoSEQ multiplex PCR; TCRdb has only the in-frame clones, and not every one. The profile shows approximately 61,000 clones, approximately 80% of them singletons. Input material: peripheral blood. The sequence came from a woman in her 70s with acute or convalescent COVID-19.

CDR3 region: CASSASGGARNEQFF. The DNA of the CDR3 is TGTGCCAGCAGCGCTAGCGGGGGGGCCAGAAATGAGCAGTTCTTC. The V and J genes are TRBV5-5 and TRBJ2-1; 12 positions agree with TRBD2. This CDR3 is built from 15 residues. After removal of 4 bases from V and 7 bases from J, the junction contained 6 bases not matched to a gene. From germline, CDR1 is SGHKS and CDR2 YYEKEE (reference sequence).